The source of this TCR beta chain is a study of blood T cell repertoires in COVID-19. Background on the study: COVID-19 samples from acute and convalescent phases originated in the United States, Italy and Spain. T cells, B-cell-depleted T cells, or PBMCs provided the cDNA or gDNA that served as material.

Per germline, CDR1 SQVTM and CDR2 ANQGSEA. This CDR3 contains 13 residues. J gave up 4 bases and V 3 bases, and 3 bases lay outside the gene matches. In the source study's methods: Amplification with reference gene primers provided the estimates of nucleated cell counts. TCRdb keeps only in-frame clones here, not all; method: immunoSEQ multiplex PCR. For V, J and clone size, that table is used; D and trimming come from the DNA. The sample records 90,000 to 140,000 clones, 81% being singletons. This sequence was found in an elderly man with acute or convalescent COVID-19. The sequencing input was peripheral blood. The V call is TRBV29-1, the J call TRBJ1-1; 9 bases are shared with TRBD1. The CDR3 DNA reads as TGCAGCGTTGATAGGACAGGGGTCACTGAAGCTTTCTTT. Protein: CSVDRTGVTEAFF.